Only one count was recorded for the clone carrying this TCR beta chain. Its antigen is currently unknown. The record originates from a study of T cell responses to AZD1222 COVID-19 vaccine. Generated by immunoSEQ multiplex PCR, the TCRdb table keeps only in-frame clones and is missing some. This table has 90,000 to 120,000 clones, about 85% appearing once. Overall study findings and caveats: Among vaccine-associated CD4 TCRs, coverage spanned spike, with dominance at 160-218 and 743-854. Most donors were white British and more were female, and clonal diversity was possibly underestimated.

Trimming removed 4 bases from V and 7 bases from J; junction bases left unmatched: 20. This CDR3 is 20 amino acids long. CDR1 is KGHSH and CDR2 is LQKENI in the germline V gene. This chain connects TRBV18 to TRBJ2-7, with 15 bases fitting TRBD2. The sequencing used peripheral blood, collected on day 0 of AZD1222 vaccination. This TCR came from an adult in good health. The CDR3 nucleotides are TGTGCCAGCTCACTGGGCTTTTTGGGACTAGCGGGAGGATCCTCTGAAGAGCAGTACTTC. This translates into CASSLGFLGLAGGSSEEQYF.